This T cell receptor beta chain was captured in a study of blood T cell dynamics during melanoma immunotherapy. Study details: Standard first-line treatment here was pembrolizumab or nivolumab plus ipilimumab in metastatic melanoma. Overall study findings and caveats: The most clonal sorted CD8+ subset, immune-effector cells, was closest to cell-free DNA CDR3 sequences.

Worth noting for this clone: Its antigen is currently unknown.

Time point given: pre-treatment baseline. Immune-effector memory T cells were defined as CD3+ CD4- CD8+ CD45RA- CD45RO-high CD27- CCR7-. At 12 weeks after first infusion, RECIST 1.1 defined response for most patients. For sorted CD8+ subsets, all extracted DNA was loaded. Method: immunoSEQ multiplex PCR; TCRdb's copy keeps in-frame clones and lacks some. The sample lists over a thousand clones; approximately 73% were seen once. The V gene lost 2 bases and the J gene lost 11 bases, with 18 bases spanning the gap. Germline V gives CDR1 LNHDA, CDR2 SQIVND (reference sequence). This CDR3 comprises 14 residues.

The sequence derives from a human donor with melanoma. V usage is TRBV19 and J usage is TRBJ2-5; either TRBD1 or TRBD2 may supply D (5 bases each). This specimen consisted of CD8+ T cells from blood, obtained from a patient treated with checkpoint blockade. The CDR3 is CASSITTTRGEQYF. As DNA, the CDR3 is TGTGCCAGTAGTATAACGACTACCCGAGGGGAGCAGTACTTC. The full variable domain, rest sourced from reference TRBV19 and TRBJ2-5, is DGGITQSPKYLFRKEGQNVTLSCEQNLNHDAMYWYRQDPGQGLRLIYYSQIVNDFQKGDIAEGYSVSREKKESFPLTVTSAQKNPTAFYLCASSITTTRGEQYFGPGTRLLVL.